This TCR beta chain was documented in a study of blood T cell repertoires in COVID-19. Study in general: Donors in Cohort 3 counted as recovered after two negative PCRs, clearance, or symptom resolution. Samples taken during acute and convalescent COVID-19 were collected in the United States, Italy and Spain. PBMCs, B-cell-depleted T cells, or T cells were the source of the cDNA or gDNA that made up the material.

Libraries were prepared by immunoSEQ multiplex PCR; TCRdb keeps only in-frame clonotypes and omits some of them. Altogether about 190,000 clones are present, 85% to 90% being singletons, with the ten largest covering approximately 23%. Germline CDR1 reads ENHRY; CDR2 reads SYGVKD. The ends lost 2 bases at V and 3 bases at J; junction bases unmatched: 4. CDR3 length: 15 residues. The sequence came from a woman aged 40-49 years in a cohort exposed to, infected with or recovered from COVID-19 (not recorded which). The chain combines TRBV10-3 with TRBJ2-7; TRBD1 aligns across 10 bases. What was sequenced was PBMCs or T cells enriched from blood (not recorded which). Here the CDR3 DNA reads TGTGCCATCAGTGAGGGACAGGGGGTGGGCTACGAGCAGTACTTC. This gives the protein CAISEGQGVGYEQYF.